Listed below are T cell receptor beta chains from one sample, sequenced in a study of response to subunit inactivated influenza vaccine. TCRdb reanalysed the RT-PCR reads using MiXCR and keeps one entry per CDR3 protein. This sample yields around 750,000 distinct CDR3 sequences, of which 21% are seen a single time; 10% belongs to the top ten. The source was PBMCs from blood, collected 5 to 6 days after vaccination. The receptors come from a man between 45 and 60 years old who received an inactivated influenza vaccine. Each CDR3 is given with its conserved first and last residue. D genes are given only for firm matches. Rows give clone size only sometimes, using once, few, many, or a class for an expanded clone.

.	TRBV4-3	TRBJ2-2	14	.	TGCGCCAGCAGCCAAGATGCGAACACCGGGGAGCTGTTTTTT	CASSQDANTGELFF
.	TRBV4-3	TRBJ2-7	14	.	TGCGCCAGCAGCCAAGATCACTCATTTGGCGAGCAGTACTTC	CASSQDHSFGEQYF
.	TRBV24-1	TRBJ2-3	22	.	TGTGCCACCAGTGATCCCCGGTCGAGGGACCGTTCAAAATCCGAGGGGCCAGATACGCAGTATTTT	CATSDPRSRDRSKSEGPDTQYF
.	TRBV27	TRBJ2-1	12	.	TGTGCCAGCAGTCTACCCCTGGGAGAGCAGTTCTTC	CASSLPLGEQFF
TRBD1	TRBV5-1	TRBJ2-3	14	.	TGCGCCAGCAGCGGGGACAGTAGCACAGATACGCAGTATTTT	CASSGDSSTDTQYF
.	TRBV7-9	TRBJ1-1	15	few	TGTGCCAGCAGCTACCTACAGGCCATGAACACTGAAGCTTTCTTT	CASSYLQAMNTEAFF
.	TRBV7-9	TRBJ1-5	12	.	TGTGCCAGCGCGATTAGCAATCAGCCCCAGCATTTT	CASAISNQPQHF
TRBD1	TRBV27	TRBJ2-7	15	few	TGTGCCAGCAGTTTATTACCAGGGGGCTCCAACGAGCAGTACTTC	CASSLLPGGSNEQYF
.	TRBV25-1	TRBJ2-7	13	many	TGTGCCAGCAGCCCAGGAGGTGGATACGAGCAGTACTTC	CASSPGGGYEQYF
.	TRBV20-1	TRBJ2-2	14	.	TGCAGTGCTAGAACCGCGGCGGGCACCGGGGAGCTGTTTTTT	CSARTAAGTGELFF
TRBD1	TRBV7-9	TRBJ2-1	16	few	TGTGCCAGCAGGGGGGGTGACAGGGGGCCGGAAATTGAGCAGTTCTTC	CASRGGDRGPEIEQFF
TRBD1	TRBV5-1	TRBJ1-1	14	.	TGCGCCAGCAGCAGCCGGACAGGGGACACTGAAGCTTTCTTT	CASSSRTGDTEAFF
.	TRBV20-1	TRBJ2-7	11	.	TGCAGTGCTAGGGAGGTCCGGGACCCCTACTTC	CSAREVRDPYF
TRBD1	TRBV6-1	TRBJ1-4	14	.	TGTGCCAGCAGCAACAGGGGGGTTGGGGAAAAACTGTTTTTT	CASSNRGVGEKLFF
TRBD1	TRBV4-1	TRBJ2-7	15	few	TGCGCCAGCAGCCTAACGACAGGGTCATTTCAGGAGCAGTACTTC	CASSLTTGSFQEQYF
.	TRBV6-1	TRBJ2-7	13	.	TGTGCCAGCAGTGTAGCGCATATTTACGAGCAGTACTTC	CASSVAHIYEQYF
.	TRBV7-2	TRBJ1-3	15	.	TGTGCCAGCAGCTCGACAGATTTCTCTGGAAACACCATATATTTT	CASSSTDFSGNTIYF
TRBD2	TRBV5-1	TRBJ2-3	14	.	TGCGCCAGCAGCCCAACCGGGACTAGCGGAATACAGTATTTT	CASSPTGTSGIQYF
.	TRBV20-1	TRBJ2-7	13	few	TGCAGCCCGACTGGAGGGGGTGGGTACGAGCAGTACTTC	CSPTGGGGYEQYF
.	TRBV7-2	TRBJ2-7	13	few	TGTGCCAGCACCTTCCGGGCAACTCGGGAGCAGTACTTC	CASTFRATREQYF
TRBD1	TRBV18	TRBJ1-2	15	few	TGTGCCAGCTCACCCCTTGGACAGGGCATCTATGGCTACACCTTC	CASSPLGQGIYGYTF
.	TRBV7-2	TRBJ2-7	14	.	TGTGCCAGCAGCTTAGCGGTCAGGTCCTACGAGCAGTACTTC	CASSLAVRSYEQYF
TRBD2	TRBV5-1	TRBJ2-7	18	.	TGCGCCAGCAGCACGGGACTAGCGGGGGGCACGAGCTCCTACGAGCAGTACTTC	CASSTGLAGGTSSYEQYF
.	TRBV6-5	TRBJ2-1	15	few	TGTGCCAGCAGTTACTCGGTTCAGGGAAGGGGTGAGCAGTTCTTC	CASSYSVQGRGEQFF
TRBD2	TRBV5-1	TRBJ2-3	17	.	TGCGCCAGCAGCCCCGTACCCGCTAGCGGGGGGGCAGATACGCAGTATTTT	CASSPVPASGGADTQYF
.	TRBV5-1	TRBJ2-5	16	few	TGCGCCAGCAGCTTGGCAGGACCACAGGGTGGGAAGACCCAGTACTTC	CASSLAGPQGGKTQYF
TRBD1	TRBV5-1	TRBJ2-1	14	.	TGCGCCAGCGGATTGGGACAGGAGTACAATGAGCAGTTCTTC	CASGLGQEYNEQFF
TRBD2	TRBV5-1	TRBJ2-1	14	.	TGCGCCAGCAGCTCCGGGGGGGCTAACAATGAGCAGTTCTTC	CASSSGGANNEQFF
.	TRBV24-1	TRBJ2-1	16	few	TGTGCCACCAGTGACAATACAGGGAACTCCTACAATGAGCAGTTCTTC	CATSDNTGNSYNEQFF
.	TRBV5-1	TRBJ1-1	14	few	TGCGCCAGCACCCTTGGGGGATCGAACACTGAAGCTTTCTTT	CASTLGGSNTEAFF
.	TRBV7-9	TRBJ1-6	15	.	TGTGCCAGCAGCTTAGCGAGGCAGCCGGATCCACCCCTCCACTTT	CASSLARQPDPPLHF
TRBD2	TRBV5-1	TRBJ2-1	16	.	TGCGCCAGCAGCTTGGCCACACTAGCGGGGTACAATGAGCAGTTCTTC	CASSLATLAGYNEQFF
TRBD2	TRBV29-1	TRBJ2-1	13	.	TGCAGCGCCGGGACTAGCGCACGAAATGAGCAGTTCTTC	CSAGTSARNEQFF
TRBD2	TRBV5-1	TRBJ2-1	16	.	TGCGCCAGCAGCTTGTGGGGCGGGAGAACCTACAATGAGCAGTTCTTC	CASSLWGGRTYNEQFF
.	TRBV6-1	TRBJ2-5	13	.	TGTGCCACCCGGAGCGGGTACCAAGAGACCCAGTACTTC	CATRSGYQETQYF
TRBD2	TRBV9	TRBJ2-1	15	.	TGTGCCAGCAGCGAGTCTCTAGCGGGGCGGGTGGAGCAGTTCTTC	CASSESLAGRVEQFF
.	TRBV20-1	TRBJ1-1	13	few	TGCAGTGCTAGAGAAGATACGGCCACTGAAGCCTTCTTT	CSAREDTATEAFF